This T cell receptor (beta chain) was sequenced for a study of monozygotic twins with inflammatory bowel disease. Comments on this clonotype: The antigen is unknown.

Germline V CDR1 and CDR2: DFQATT, SNEGSKA (reference sequence). The CDR3 is 15 amino acids. TCRdb derives one entry per CDR3 protein from the 5' RACE reads, leaving out DNA. In total, the table holds tens of thousands of distinct CDR3 sequences. The study's findings and limits: Healthy co-twins, by inverse Simpson, had higher TCRbeta diversity than their siblings with IBD. Patient-to-patient differences in immunosuppressive treatment may have added variability to the repertoires.

The chain is built from TRBV20-1 and TRBJ2-5; TCRdb returns TRBD1, unconfirmable since there is no DNA. The sample was blood. This receptor was obtained from a human donor with ulcerative colitis or Crohn's disease, or a healthy co-twin of an affected twin (not recorded which). The CDR3 sequence: CSARRGTQIQETQYF.